The 9 T cell receptor beta chains in this list originate from one sample, sequenced in a study of blood T cell repertoires in COVID-19. Measured with immunoSEQ multiplex PCR; TCRdb has only the in-frame clones, and not every one. Counted here are 150,000 or so clones, around 87% occurring once; the ten biggest clones make up roughly 6.1%. The specimen was peripheral blood. The receptors derive from an elderly man with acute or convalescent COVID-19.

V is TRBV28 and J is TRBJ1-2, with D unclear. Germline CDR1 and CDR2: MDHEN and SYDVKM. This CDR3 spans 13 amino acids. The V end was cut by 2 bases, the J end by 8 bases, with 12 bases between. CDR3 in DNA: TGTGCCAGCAGTTTAGCCGGGGAAGGAGGCTACACCTTC. Translating it yields CASSLAGEGGYTF.

This clone was seen only once. The V gene is TRBV7-6, the J gene TRBJ2-2; D may be TRBD1 (6 bases). Looked up from germline, CDR1 is SGHVS and CDR2 is FNYEAQ. The CDR3 is made up of 15 amino acids. Trimming left V 0 bases short and J 4 bases short, with 9 bases between. Here the CDR3 reads CASSLAGASTGELFF. CDR3 nucleotide sequence: TGTGCCAGCAGCTTAGCGGGGGCCAGCACCGGGGAGCTGTTTTTT. Looking up the rest from reference TRBV7-6 and TRBJ2-2 gives the full variable domain: GAGVSQSPRYKVTKRGQDVALRCDPISGHVSLYWYRQALGQGPEFLTYFNYEAQQDKSGLPNDRFSAERPEGSISTLTIQRTEQRDSAMYRCASSLAGASTGELFFGEGSRLTVL.

The chain carries TRBV25-1 and TRBJ2-1; the D is unclear. The germline gives CDR1 MGHDK, CDR2 SYGVNS. There are 11 residues in the CDR3. V was shortened by 3 bases and J by 8 bases, with 5 bases between the two germline ends. Here the CDR3 reads CASSEGYEQFF. The DNA of the CDR3 is TGTGCCAGCAGTGAGGGCTATGAGCAGTTCTTC.

The CDR3 region is CASSPGQGADTQYF. The DNA for the CDR3 is TGTGCCAGCTCACCAGGCCAGGGGGCAGATACGCAGTATTTT. The rearrangement uses TRBV18 and TRBJ2-3; 7 bases map to TRBD1. With V trimmed by 2 bases and J by 4 bases, 3 bases remained unmatched. This CDR3 region has 14 residues. The germline CDR1 and CDR2 sequences are KGHSH and LQKENI. Combining the CDR3 with reference TRBV18 and TRBJ2-3 gives the whole variable domain NAGVMQNPRHLVRRRGQEARLRCSPMKGHSHVYWYRQLPEEGLKFMVYLQKENIIDESGMPKERFSAEFPKEGPSILRIQQVVRGDSAAYFCASSPGQGADTQYFGPGTRLTVL.

The genes are TRBV28 and TRBJ1-4; 10 positions match TRBD1. Losses at the gene ends were 2 bases for V and 6 bases for J; bases not matched to a gene: 3. CDR3 length: 15 amino acids. The germline V gene encodes CDR1 MDHEN and CDR2 SYDVKM. This CDR3 reads CASSLPGTGDEKLFF. The CDR3 region has the DNA TGTGCCAGCAGTTTACCCGGGACAGGGGATGAAAAACTGTTTTTT.

In this sample, this clone turned up a few times. The chain combines TRBV9 with TRBJ2-7; 10 bases agree with TRBD1. This CDR3 has 15 amino acids. V dropped 0 bases and J dropped 1; count of bases not matched to a gene: 1. Looked up from germline, CDR1 is SGDLS and CDR2 is YYNGEE. The CDR3 DNA is TGTGCCAGCAGCGTAGGACAGGGGGCGTCCTACGAGCAGTACTTC. This gives the protein CASSVGQGASYEQYF.

This clone was counted a few times. V gene TRBV28 combines with J gene TRBJ2-7; perhaps TRBD1 as D (6 bases). Looked up from germline, CDR1 is MDHEN and CDR2 is SYDVKM. V shed 5 bases and J shed 0 bases, with 11 bases lying between them. The CDR3 covers 14 residues. CDR3 sequence reads: CASSRDITSYEQYF. The CDR3 DNA is TGTGCCAGCAGTCGGGACATTACCTCCTACGAGCAGTACTTC.

This chain uses TRBV7-2 with TRBJ2-7, with TRBD2 matching over 9 bases. The trim removed 4 bases at V and 6 bases at J, leaving 10 bases unmatched. CDR1 SGHTA and CDR2 FQGNSA come from the germline V gene. The CDR3 sequence is 15 residues long. CDR3 region: CASSSGAGGQSEQYF. The CDR3 bases are TGTGCCAGCAGCTCTGGGGCGGGGGGGCAAAGCGAGCAGTACTTC.

This clone has a handful of counts. CDR3: CASSPTGQFNEKLFF. The CDR3 region has the DNA TGTGCCAGCAGTCCGACCGGACAGTTTAATGAAAAACTGTTTTTT. V and J are TRBV27 and TRBJ1-4, with a weak D call TRBD1 (6 bases). CDR1 is MNHEY, CDR2 SMNVEV, per germline (reference sequence). The CDR3 totals 15 residues. Trimming left V 5 bases short and J 4 bases short, with 14 bases between. Together with reference TRBV27 and TRBJ1-4, the CDR3 gives the full variable domain: EAQVTQNPRYLITVTGKKLTVTCSQNMNHEYMSWYRQDPGLGLRQIYYSMNVEVTDKGDVPEGYKVSRKEKRNFPLILESPSPNQTSLYFCASSPTGQFNEKLFFGSGTQLSVL.